The sequence of this T cell receptor beta chain was determined in a study of OX40 agonist ivuxolimab in advanced cancers. On the study more broadly: Prior therapy, whether anti-PD-1, anti-PD-L1 or anti-CTLA-4, was allowed, and 35% to 40% had some.

This clone is a singleton in its sample. The antigen is not known. Looked up from germline, CDR1 is SEHNR and CDR2 is FQNEAQ (reference sequence). The CDR3 consists of 14 residues. Trimming cost V 4 bases and J 3 bases; bases outside gene matches: 3. Study-wide findings and caveats: Doses of 0.1 to 3.0 mg/kg were accompanied by clonal expansion of CD4+ and CD8+ blood T cells by week 6.

Peripheral blood came from all dose cohorts at three timepoints. Assay: immunoSEQ multiplex PCR; the TCRdb copy retains only in-frame clones and omits some. The sample lists under 70,000 clones; roughly 80% were seen once. This TCR was recovered from an adult with an advanced solid tumor such as melanoma, head and neck, liver or kidney cancer. The specimen was CD4+ or CD8+ T cells sorted from blood, collected in a trial of the OX40 agonist ivuxolimab. The V gene is TRBV7-9, the J gene TRBJ1-5, with 7 bases aligning to TRBD1. CDR3: CASSSGTANQPQHF. In DNA, the CDR3 is TGTGCCAGCAGCTCCGGGACAGCCAATCAGCCCCAGCATTTT.